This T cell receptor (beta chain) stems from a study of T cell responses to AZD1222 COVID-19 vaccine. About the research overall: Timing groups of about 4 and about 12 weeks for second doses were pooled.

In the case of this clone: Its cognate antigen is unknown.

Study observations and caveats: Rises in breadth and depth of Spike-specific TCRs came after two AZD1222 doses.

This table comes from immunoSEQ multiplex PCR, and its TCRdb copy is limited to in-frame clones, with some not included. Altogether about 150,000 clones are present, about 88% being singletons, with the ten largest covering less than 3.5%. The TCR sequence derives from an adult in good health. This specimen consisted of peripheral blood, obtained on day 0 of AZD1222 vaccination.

The CDR3 coding sequence is TGTGCCAGCAGCAAGTTTTACGTCGAAGCTTTCTTT. Translating it yields CASSKFYVEAFF. The chain combines TRBV21-1 with TRBJ1-1. TRBV21-1 is listed as a pseudogene. The CDR3 is 12 amino acids.